This T cell receptor beta chain was identified in a study of a mutant IDH1 vaccine in newly diagnosed glioma (dated by TCRdb to the early 2020s). With regard to the full study: Vaccination started 4-6 weeks after radiotherapy alone, or was given together with temozolomide cycles in the groups whose treatment included chemotherapy. Of the 25 to 40 treated patients, approximately 62% were male and 37.5% were female, and the mean age was approximately 37 years. Prior to enrollment, standard therapy consisting of radiotherapy alone, temozolomide alone, or radiochemotherapy with temozolomide had been administered to patients, with the combination being received by most patients. The week-35 safety follow-up was designated visit V12, and the week-47 end of study was designated visit V13. Peripheral blood samples were drawn at six visits, namely V03 (baseline), V05, V07, V10, V12 and V13. Longitudinal TCRB deep sequencing was done for roughly 23 treated patients, wherever samples were available for exploratory analyses. On the study overall, not on this receptor specifically: PBMC samples for TCRB deep sequencing were selected based on availability. Pseudoprogression seemed to be unrelated to changes in the top peripheral T cell clonotypes found by TCRB sequencing. Immune responses induced by the vaccine were seen in approximately 92% of patients across multiple MHC alleles. The authors noted that analyses of patient blood samples could not be reproduced because of sample limitations.

The library was generated by the immunoSEQ multiplex PCR assay. Rearranged TCR beta chain sequences were amplified using the hsTCRB Kit according to the manufacturer's protocol. TCRB libraries were sequenced on an Illumina MiSeq. In the authors' own workflow: The proprietary platform of the kit vendor was used for demultiplexing, trimming and gene mapping. TCRdb carries this immuneACCESS record with in-frame sequences only. Its versions omit some clonotypes, under half of them owing to an unresolved V gene in the studies checked, with the rest unexplained. D and trimming were read from the DNA, whereas the V and J calls and clone size are those reported in that table. Across this sample there are approximately 60,000 clones, with 74% seen only once. The ten most abundant clones make up roughly 5% of the sample. A remark on this clone: Its binding antigen is unknown. Within one base of it there is no much larger clone, and no base qualities were kept.

The time point label for this specimen denotes: week 35, safety follow-up. Each vaccine dose was 300 ug of a 20-mer mutant IDH1 peptide in Montanide, given subcutaneously with topical imiquimod. Patients received eight vaccinations in weeks 1, 3, 5, 7, 11, 15, 19 and 23, corresponding to visits V03 through V10. All donors had newly diagnosed IDH1-mutant astrocytomas of WHO grade 3 or 4 that showed loss of nuclear ATRX. The samples were drawn from NOA16, a multicentre, single-arm, open-label phase I trial in Germany that tested a mutant IDH1 peptide vaccine in humans for the first time. Genomic DNA for TCRB sequencing was extracted from EDTA blood using the DNeasy Blood and Tissue Kit. This clonotype originated in a middle-aged man with glioma. Sequenced material: PBMCs, taken from a glioma patient whose treatment included an IDH1 peptide vaccine.

The nucleotide sequence reads TGTGCCAGCAGCCAAGATGCCGTAGCGGGGGGGAGGATAAATGAGCAGTTCTTC. This gives the protein CASSQDAVAGGRINEQFF. The chain is made from TRBV4-2 and TRBJ2-1, with 11 central nucleotides matching TRBD2. Germline trimming: 0 bases from V, 7 bases from J; junction bases outside gene matches: 11. Based on the germline V gene, the CDR1 and CDR2 sequences are LGHNA and YNFKEQ. Including the terminal cysteine and phenylalanine, the CDR3 comprises 18 residues. This entry keeps only the CDR3 DNA: 54 bases, framed from base 1.